The TCR beta chain under discussion was sequenced for a study of shared clonotypes between healthy human individuals. Across the whole study: Sampling drew on donors who were two women and a few men aged 18 to 49.

This was a deep-level run. Only in-frame clones appear in the TCRdb table, and some are missing; sequencing was by immunoSEQ multiplex PCR. This sample yields about 1,500,000 clones, of which 95% to 97% are seen a single time; roughly 1.2% belongs to the top ten. Study findings and constraints: A reduction in generation probabilities was seen for non-shared clonotypes relative to those shared by all four donors. The diversity represented, both genetic and in exposure history, was limited by few donors.

About this clone: As yet, its antigen is unknown. Other nucleotide sequences in the sample specify the same CDR3.

V lost 5 bases to trimming and J lost 0 bases; unmatched junction nucleotides: 4. Germline loops: CDR1 MNHEY, CDR2 SMNVEV (reference sequence). The CDR3 consists of 17 residues. This TCR was sampled from a man between 25 and 39 years old in good health. V gene TRBV27 combines with J gene TRBJ2-1; 13 bases agree with TRBD2. Sequenced sample: naive CD4+ T cells sorted from blood. Subset meaning: CD45RA+ positively selected. In DNA, the CDR3 is TGTGCCAGCAGTCCGAGGACTAGCGGGAGCTCCTACAATGAGCAGTTCTTC. It codes for CASSPRTSGSSYNEQFF.